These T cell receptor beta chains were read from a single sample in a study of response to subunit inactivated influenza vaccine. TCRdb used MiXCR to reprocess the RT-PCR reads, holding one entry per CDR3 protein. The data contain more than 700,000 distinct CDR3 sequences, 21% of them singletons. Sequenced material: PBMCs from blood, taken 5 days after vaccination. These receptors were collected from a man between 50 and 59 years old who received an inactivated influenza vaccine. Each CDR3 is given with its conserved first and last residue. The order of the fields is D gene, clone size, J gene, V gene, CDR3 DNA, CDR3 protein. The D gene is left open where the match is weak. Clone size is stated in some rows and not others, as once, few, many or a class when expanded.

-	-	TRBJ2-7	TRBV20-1	TGCAGTGCTAGACACCCCAGGCAGGTGTCCTACGAGCAGTACTTC	CSARHPRQVSYEQYF
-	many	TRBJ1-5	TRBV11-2	TGTGCCAGCAGTGACAGCCACAATCAGCCCCAGCATTTT	CASSDSHNQPQHF
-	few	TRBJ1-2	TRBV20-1	TGCAGTGCTAGAGACAGAAACAGGCTTAAGGATGGCTACACCTTC	CSARDRNRLKDGYTF
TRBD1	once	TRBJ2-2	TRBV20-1	TGCAGTGTTAACAGGGGTCCCGGGGAGCTGTTTTTT	CSVNRGPGELFF
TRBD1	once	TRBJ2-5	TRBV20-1	TGCAGTGCTAGAGACGAGACCGGGACAGGCGGCGAGACCCAGTACTTC	CSARDETGTGGETQYF
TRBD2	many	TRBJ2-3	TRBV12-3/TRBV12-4	TGTGCCAGCAGTATCGGACTAGCGGGGCCTACAGATACGCAGTATTTT	CASSIGLAGPTDTQYF
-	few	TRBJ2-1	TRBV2	TGTGCCAGCAGTGACATTAGTGGCGGGCAGTTCTTC	CASSDISGGQFF
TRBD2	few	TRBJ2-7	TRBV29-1	TGCAGCGTTGGACTAGCGGTAGACTACGAGCAGTACTTC	CSVGLAVDYEQYF
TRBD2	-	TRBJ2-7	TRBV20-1	TGCAGTGCTAGCGTCCAGCGGGGGACCTACGAGCAGTACTTC	CSASVQRGTYEQYF
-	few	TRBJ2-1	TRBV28	TGTGCCAGCAGTTTATTAAGGGATCGGGATGAGCAGTTCTTC	CASSLLRDRDEQFF
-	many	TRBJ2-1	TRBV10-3	TGTGCCATCGGCTCCAACAATGAGCAGTTCTTC	CAIGSNNEQFF
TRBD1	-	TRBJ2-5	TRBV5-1	TGCGCCAGCAGCTTGACCTCTGGACAGGGAAATGGGGAGACCCAGTACTTC	CASSLTSGQGNGETQYF
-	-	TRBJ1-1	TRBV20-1	TGCAGTGCCATAGGGGTGAACACTGAAGCTTTCTTT	CSAIGVNTEAFF
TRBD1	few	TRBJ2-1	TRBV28	TGTGCCAGCAGTGTGACAGGGTCCGGCGATGAGCAGTTCTTC	CASSVTGSGDEQFF
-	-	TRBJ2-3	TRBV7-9	TGTGCCAGCAGCAAGAGGGGGTTCGGGGGCAGCTCAGATACGCAGTATTTT	CASSKRGFGGSSDTQYF
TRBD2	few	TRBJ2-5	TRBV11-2	TGTGCCAGCACCCAAGGACTAGCGGGAACAGAGACCCAGTACTTC	CASTQGLAGTETQYF
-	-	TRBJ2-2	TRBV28	TGTGCCAGCAGTCCCCAGACATGGAGGGAGCTGTTTTTT	CASSPQTWRELFF
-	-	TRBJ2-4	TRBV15	TGTGCCACCAGCGGAATAGGGAGGCCAGCCAAAAACATTCAGTACTTC	CATSGIGRPAKNIQYF
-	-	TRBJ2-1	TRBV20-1	TGCAGTGCTAGGGCCAGGACAGCTCGCCTGTCCTACAATGAGCAGTTCTTC	CSARARTARLSYNEQFF
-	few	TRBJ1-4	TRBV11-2	TGTGCCAGCAGCCGCCGTACCGCCTCGAGATACAGGAGGACCCGTGAAAAACTGTTTTTT	CASSRRTASRYRRTREKLFF
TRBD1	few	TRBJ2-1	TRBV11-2	TGTGCCAGCAGCTCCCCCGACAGGGCAAGAGGCAATGAGCAGTTCTTC	CASSSPDRARGNEQFF
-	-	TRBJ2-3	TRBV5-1	TGCGCCAGCAGCTTGGAGGGCGGCCCCCCGCTGCAGTATTTT	CASSLEGGPPLQYF
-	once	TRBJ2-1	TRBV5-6	TGTGCCAGCAATCTCGCCGGGACAACCTACGATGAGCAGTTCTTC	CASNLAGTTYDEQFF
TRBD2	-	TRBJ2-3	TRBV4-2	TGTGCCAGCAGCCAGAGACTAGCGGGAGGGGCAGATACGCAGTATTTT	CASSQRLAGGADTQYF
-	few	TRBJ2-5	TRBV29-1	TGCAGCGCCAATGGGGGGGCGTGGGAGACCCAGTACTTC	CSANGGAWETQYF
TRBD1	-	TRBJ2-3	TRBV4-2	TGTGCCAGCAGCCAAGATGTGTTTGGGACAGGGGTTCATACGCAGTATTTT	CASSQDVFGTGVHTQYF
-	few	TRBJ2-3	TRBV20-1	TGCTGTGCTAGAGATGGGGACGGCGTGAGGGGCCCAGATACGCAGTATTTT	CCARDGDGVRGPDTQYF
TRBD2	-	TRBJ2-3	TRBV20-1	TGCAGTGCTAGGACTAGCGGGGGGGCGAGCACAGATACGCAGTATTTT	CSARTSGGASTDTQYF
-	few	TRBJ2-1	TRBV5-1	TGCGCCAGCAGCTTGGCCTTGTCTACCTCCTACAATGAGCAGTTCTTC	CASSLALSTSYNEQFF
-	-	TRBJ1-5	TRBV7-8	TGTGCCAGCAGCCCTGACAGATTCAATCAGCCCCAGCATTTT	CASSPDRFNQPQHF
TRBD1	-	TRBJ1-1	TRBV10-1	TGCGCCAGCAGACGGACAGGGGAAGGGGAAGCTTTCTTT	CASRRTGEGEAFF
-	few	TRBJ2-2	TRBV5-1	TGCGCCAGCAGCTTGGCCGAGGTTCACACCGGGGAGCTGTTTTTT	CASSLAEVHTGELFF
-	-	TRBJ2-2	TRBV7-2	TGTGCCAGCACCTCGACGGCGGGGTCCGGGGAGCTGTTTTTT	CASTSTAGSGELFF